Listed below are T cell receptor beta chains from one sample, sequenced in a study of beta chain features in type 1 diabetes. Here immunoSEQ multiplex PCR was the method, and the copy in TCRdb shows in-frame clones only, minus some. Of 150,000 to 200,000 clones listed, 50% to 70% are singletons. The sample taken for sequencing was naive CD4+ T cells from blood. The receptor source for this set is a man under 40 with type 1 diabetes. Both conserved end residues are part of each CDR3. D genes are given only for firm matches. Where a row states a size, it is once, few, many or the class of an expanded clone; other rows omit it.

>few|TRBV29-1|TRBJ1-1|12|NA
TGCAGCGTTGAAGGACGAGCCACTGAAGCTTTCTTT
CSVEGRATEAFF
>NA|TRBV15|TRBJ2-1|14|NA
TGTGCCACCAGCAGAGGCGCGCTATACAATGAGCAGTTCTTC
CATSRGALYNEQFF
>NA|TRBV9|TRBJ2-7|16|NA
TGTGCCAGCAGCGTAGAAGGGGAAAGGAGCTCCTACGAGCAGTACTTC
CASSVEGERSSYEQYF
>NA|TRBV28|TRBJ2-7|15|NA
TGTGCCAGCAGTCCCGACCGAGTGGTCCCCTACGAGCAGTACTTC
CASSPDRVVPYEQYF
>NA|TRBV4-3|TRBJ1-2|13|NA
TGCGCCAGCAGCCAAGTCATGGGGGTTGGCTACACCTTC
CASSQVMGVGYTF
>NA|TRBV7-7|TRBJ2-5|15|NA
TGTGCTAGCAGCGGCCGGGACATCGGAAAAGAGACCCAGTACTTC
CASSGRDIGKETQYF
>NA|TRBV29-1|TRBJ2-5|15|TRBD2
TGCAGCGTGAGCCCAGCGGGGGCCCCCGGGGAGACCCAGTACTTC
CSVSPAGAPGETQYF
>NA|TRBV7-2|TRBJ2-3|14|NA
TGTGCCAGCAGCTTAAACGGTTACACAGATACGCAGTATTTT
CASSLNGYTDTQYF
>NA|TRBV10-3|TRBJ2-3|14|NA
TGTGCCATCAGTGAGTCCGGGAGCACAGATACGCAGTATTTT
CAISESGSTDTQYF
>few|TRBV6-5|TRBJ2-3|11|NA
TGTGCCAGCAGTTACAAGGATACGCAGTATTTT
CASSYKDTQYF
>NA|TRBV11-2|TRBJ2-5|14|NA
TGTGCCAGCAGCTTAGTACGGGTCCAAGAGACCCAGTACTTC
CASSLVRVQETQYF
>NA|TRBV18|TRBJ2-4|14|NA
TGTGCCAGCTCACCAAACAGGGAGGAAAACATTCAGTACTTC
CASSPNREENIQYF
>NA|TRBV30|TRBJ1-4|14|NA
TGTGCCTGGTCGGAACAGGCAACTAATGAAAAACTGTTTTTT
CAWSEQATNEKLFF
>NA|TRBV25-1|TRBJ1-1|12|NA
TGTGCCAGCAGTGACCTCAACACTGAAGCTTTCTTT
CASSDLNTEAFF
>NA|TRBV4-3|TRBJ2-1|15|TRBD1
TGCGCCAGCAGCCAACTCGACAGGGCGAACAATGAGCAGTTCTTC
CASSQLDRANNEQFF
>NA|TRBV30|TRBJ2-7|11|NA
TGTGCCTGGAGTGTTGACGGAGAGCAGTACTTC
CAWSVDGEQYF
>NA|TRBV11-2|TRBJ2-7|15|TRBD1
TGTGCCAGCAGCCTCCGGGCAGGGGGCCTTTACGAGCAGTACTTC
CASSLRAGGLYEQYF
>few|TRBV25-1|TRBJ2-3|15|NA
TGTGCCAGCACCTCCGGGGAGCTTAGCACAGATACGCAGTATTTT
CASTSGELSTDTQYF
>NA|TRBV6-5|TRBJ2-7|14|TRBD1
TGTGCCAGCAGTCCCCAGGGGGCGAGGGACGAGCAGTACTTC
CASSPQGARDEQYF
>NA|TRBV4-1|TRBJ2-3|16|TRBD2
TGCGCCAGCAGCCTGACGGGACTAGCGGGCACAGATACGCAGTATTTT
CASSLTGLAGTDTQYF
>NA|TRBV29-1|TRBJ2-5|12|NA
TGCAGCGTTGTCCGACAGCAAGAGACCCAGTACTTC
CSVVRQQETQYF
>NA|TRBV7-2|TRBJ2-6|15|NA
TGTGCCAGCAGCTTAGCCGGGGACGGGGCCAACGTCCTGACTTTC
CASSLAGDGANVLTF
>few|TRBV28|TRBJ2-1|13|NA
TGTGCCAGCAGTTTATCTCAGTACAATGAGCAGTTCTTC
CASSLSQYNEQFF
>NA|TRBV2|TRBJ1-4|15|TRBD1
TGTGCCAGCAGTGATCTGGGACAGGGTAATGAAAAACTGTTTTTT
CASSDLGQGNEKLFF
>NA|TRBV14|TRBJ2-5|16|TRBD1
TGTGCCAGCAGCCAAGGGGGACAGGCCATACAAGAGACCCAGTACTTC
CASSQGGQAIQETQYF
>NA|TRBV6-5|TRBJ2-4|13|NA
TGTGCCAGCAGTTACCTGGAATGGAACATTCAGTACTTC
CASSYLEWNIQYF
>NA|TRBV4-3|TRBJ1-2|15|NA
TGCGCCAGCAGCCAAGAGCCAGGGATAAACTATGGCTACACCTTC
CASSQEPGINYGYTF
>few|TRBV4-3|TRBJ2-3|14|NA
TGCGCCAGCAGCCAAGTTATAGACACAGATACGCAGTATTTT
CASSQVIDTDTQYF
>NA|TRBV29-1|TRBJ1-1|13|NA
TGCAGCGTCCAGAGCCGAGGGAACACTGAAGCTTTCTTT
CSVQSRGNTEAFF
>NA|TRBV7-9|TRBJ2-1|15|NA
TGTGCCAGCAGCCCACGCGGAAATCGCTACAATGAGCAGTTCTTC
CASSPRGNRYNEQFF
>NA|TRBV30|TRBJ1-6|13|TRBD1
TGTGCCTGGAGGTCGCAGGGGGATTCACCCCTCCACTTT
CAWRSQGDSPLHF
>NA|TRBV9|TRBJ2-3|15|TRBD1
TGTGCCAGCAGCGGTGGACAGGGCATGGCAGATACGCAGTATTTT
CASSGGQGMADTQYF
>NA|TRBV7-9|TRBJ1-1|14|NA
TGTGCCAGCAGCCCACCGGGGGCGCAGGCTGAAGCTTTCTTT
CASSPPGAQAEAFF
>once|TRBV4-1|TRBJ2-3|14|NA
TGCGCCAGCAGCCAATTAGGAGTCACAGATACGCAGTATTTT
CASSQLGVTDTQYF
>NA|TRBV29-1|TRBJ1-3|13|TRBD1
TGCAGCGTCGGACAGGGGTATGGAAACACCATATATTTT
CSVGQGYGNTIYF
>NA|TRBV7-2|TRBJ1-4|16|NA
TGTGCCAGCAGCCTAGAGACAAGGCTTCCTAATGAAAAACTGTTTTTT
CASSLETRLPNEKLFF
>NA|TRBV7-9|TRBJ2-7|12|TRBD2
TGTGCCAGCCCGGGGGGACGTTACGAGCAGTACTTC
CASPGGRYEQYF
>few|TRBV9|TRBJ1-2|14|NA
TGTGCCAGCAGCGTTCTCTCACAGGGTGGTGGCTACACCTTC
CASSVLSQGGGYTF
>NA|TRBV29-1|TRBJ2-6|15|NA
TGCAGCGTTCGCCGGGACCCAGCTGGGGCCAACGTCCTGACTTTC
CSVRRDPAGANVLTF
>NA|TRBV9|TRBJ2-1|17|TRBD2
TGTGCCAGCAGCGTAGCCCCGGTGGCGGGGGGATACAATGAGCAGTTCTTC
CASSVAPVAGGYNEQFF
>NA|TRBV4-3|TRBJ2-2|16|NA
TGCGCCAGCAGCCATGCCTGGGGACTTGGCACCGGGGAGCTGTTTTTT
CASSHAWGLGTGELFF
>few|TRBV29-1|TRBJ2-3|14|TRBD2
TGCAGCGTTGCCCCGGGACTACGCACAGATACGCAGTATTTT
CSVAPGLRTDTQYF
>NA|TRBV5-4|TRBJ2-5|17|TRBD2
TGTGCCAGCAGCTTGCAAAGCGGGGGGTTCGTTTGGGAGACCCAGTACTTC
CASSLQSGGFVWETQYF
>few|TRBV5-1|TRBJ2-7|14|TRBD1
TGCGCCAGCAGCTCCGGGACAGGGAACTACGAGCAGTACTTC
CASSSGTGNYEQYF
>NA|TRBV20-1|TRBJ2-1|11|NA
TGCAGTGCTAGTTCGGGGTTAGGGCAGTTCTTC
CSASSGLGQFF
>once|TRBV7-2|TRBJ1-3|14|NA
TGTGCCAGCAGCTTGTCGAGGGCTGGAAACACCATATATTTT
CASSLSRAGNTIYF
>NA|TRBV5-1|TRBJ2-5|14|NA
TGCGCCAGCAGCCCGATGAGGGGTTGGGAGACCCAGTACTTC
CASSPMRGWETQYF